This entry concerns a single T cell receptor beta chain. Its cognate antigen has yet to be identified. Base-call qualities are not available, and no considerably larger clone is one nucleotide away. Sequences SEHNR (CDR1) and FQNEAQ (CDR2) are obtained from the germline V gene (reference sequence). V loses 5 bases, J loses 6 bases, and the germline ends lie 12 bases apart. Taken from cysteine to phenylalanine, the CDR3 has 13 residues. This entry keeps only the CDR3 DNA: 39 bases, framed from base 1. TCR CDR3 regions were amplified from genomic DNA by multiplex PCR using the deep immunoSEQ assay. Extracted genomic DNA from each cell subset was distributed evenly across all wells of several immunoSEQ 96-well plates, and each plate was treated as a replicate. Each replicate PCR for sorted subsets received around 210 ng genomic DNA, equal to some 32,000 T cell genomes. Purified libraries were measured with a Qubit 3.0 fluorometer, size-checked on a Bioanalyzer 2100, and measured again with the KAPA Library Quantification kit. Every immunoSEQ 96-well plate was sequenced on a separate single-read 150-cycle Illumina NextSeq 550 flow cell. Under the source paper's analysis protocol: Because the immunoSEQ output held only junctional sequences and lacked quality scores, the filtering could not match the filtering applied to full-length reads. To assign V/J genes and CDR3, sequences were annotated against IMGT germline references using PyIR, a Python wrapper for IgBLAST v1.9. Any read was removed if the V/J assignment was weak (E-value above 1e-6), the CDR3 was missing, or the read contained stop codons, out-of-frame junctions, or ambiguous translated residues. V3J clonotypes were defined by identical inferred V gene, J gene, and CDR3 amino acid sequence. Percentage overlap between repertoires was computed as shared unique clonotypes divided by the size of the smaller repertoire. RTK rarefaction, the Chao1 estimator, and Recon v2.1 estimates of unobserved clonotypes were used to assess repertoire richness. For all TCRbeta clonotypes obtained by the gDNA method from a few donors, generation probabilities were computed with OLGA. Here the immuneACCESS table is served through TCRdb, limited to in-frame sequences with V and J called. Missing clones are a known gap in these copies; in checked studies unresolved V genes cover under half, and the rest lacks a known reason. The V and J calls and clone size come from that table; D and trimming were worked out from the DNA. In all, the sample holds about 1,800,000 clones, and approximately 95% of those were seen once. The top ten hold roughly 1% of the sample.

CD8 naive samples were CD45RO-negative cells positively selected for CCR7, giving a CD45RA+CCR7+ population that excluded TemRA cells. The donors were healthy, HIV-negative adults with no recently reported acute infections or vaccinations. All donors were Caucasian adults living in Nashville, Tennessee, USA. Blood was obtained by leukapheresis, after which PBMCs were separated by Ficoll-Histopaque density gradient centrifugation and cryopreserved in liquid nitrogen vapor phase. Analytical flow cytometry was used to check the purity and quantity of each magnetically sorted T cell population. Each sorted fraction had its genomic DNA isolated and then quantified by UV absorbance on a Nanodrop 2000c. This record belongs to a study of shared clonotypes between healthy human individuals (dated by TCRdb to 2019 to 2021). At the level of the whole study: A couple of women and a few men aged 18 to 49 years were included in the cohort. Different laboratories and diverse techniques were used to prepare libraries and sequence TCR repertoires, to increase sequencing depth and limit assay-specific biases. Leukapheresis yielded between about 0.85 and 9 billion PBMCs per donor. For each donor, CD4 naive and CD4 memory were each run on three plates, CD8 naive on two plates, and CD8 memory on one plate. To estimate repertoire size and how much clonotype sharing occurs between individuals, the study deeply sequenced the blood TCR repertoires of roughly 5 healthy adults.

The paper's findings and limits, for the study overall: Compared with non-shared clonotypes, clonotypes shared by all four sorted-subset donors had higher generation probabilities. Sampling was restricted to blood, and TCR repertoires in tissues likely differ from the TCR repertoires found in blood. Pairwise subsampling indicated that sequencing depth was expected to affect the degree of clonotype sharing among donors. Because the study included a small number of donors, the genetic and exposure-history diversity represented was limited. Across a handful of donors, about 4.5% of naive CD4, approximately 3.5% of naive CD8, 2% to 2.5% of memory CD4, and 0.4% of memory CD8 clonotypes were shared. Naive subsets generally had larger estimated clonotype richness than memory subsets. Even with the large sequencing depth, rarefaction of the sorted-subset datasets indicated that sequencing was incomplete.

The clonotype originates from a man between 18 and 35 years old in good health. The V and J segments used are TRBV7-9 and TRBJ2-3, with the D gene not clear enough to name. The sequenced material came from naive CD8+ T cells sorted from blood. Per the publication, the cell subset or site label means: CD45RA+CCR7+. The CDR3 amino acid sequence is: CASSGPTPDTQYF. In nucleotides, the sequence is TGTGCCAGCAGCGGCCCTACCCCCGATACGCAGTATTTT.